This T cell receptor beta chain was profiled in a study of blood T cells in healthy people across ages. Then a second PCR, running roughly 7 to 11 cycles, was carried out with a sample-barcoded 5' primer and a J-beta primer mix. Every molecule of cDNA carried a tag from a template-switch adaptor with 12 random nucleotides. MiXCR was run by TCRdb on the 5' RACE reads, yielding one entry per CDR3 protein. The sample includes some 900,000 distinct CDR3 sequences, 25% to 35% of them seen just once. Germline lookup yields CDR1 MNHEY and CDR2 SVGEGT. The CDR3 has 15 residues. V lost 3 bases and J 7 bases, leaving 15 bases between the germline ends. Ten or more counts support this clonotype.

Sequencing was performed on blood. V gene TRBV6-2 or TRBV6-3 combines with J gene TRBJ1-4, with D unresolved. The TCR originated in a woman over 75 in good health. The CDR3 region has the DNA TGTGCCAGCAGTTATATCGGCGAAGGAGGTGAAAAACTGTTTTTT. Translating gives CASSYIGEGGEKLFF.